A selection of T cell receptor beta chains follows, all from one sample in a study of blood T cell repertoires in COVID-19. TCRdb's table, derived via immunoSEQ multiplex PCR, lists solely in-frame clones and lacks some. The repertoire holds roughly 54,000 clones, 90% seen once, with about 4% in the top ten. Input material: peripheral blood. The receptor set was obtained from a man in his forties or fifties with acute or convalescent COVID-19. Both conserved end residues are part of each CDR3. Fields, in order: V gene, D gene, clone size, J gene, CDR3 protein, CDR3 DNA. D genes are given only for firm matches. Clone sizes are given selectively: once, few, many, or a class where the clone is expanded.

V gene: TRBV7-6
D gene: TRBD2
clone size: NA
J gene: TRBJ2-1
CDR3 protein: CASSLEGTSGNEQFF
CDR3 DNA: TGTGCCAGCAGCTTAGAAGGGACTAGCGGGAATGAGCAGTTCTTC

V gene: TRBV10-3
D gene: TRBD1
clone size: NA
J gene: TRBJ1-5
CDR3 protein: CAISDSTGYQPQHF
CDR3 DNA: TGTGCCATCAGTGACTCGACAGGGTATCAGCCCCAGCATTTT

V gene: TRBV5-1
D gene: NA
clone size: NA
J gene: TRBJ1-5
CDR3 protein: CASSLEVRVIQPQHF
CDR3 DNA: TGCGCCAGCAGCTTGGAGGTACGGGTAATACAGCCCCAGCATTTT

V gene: TRBV2
D gene: TRBD1
clone size: NA
J gene: TRBJ1-1
CDR3 protein: CASSWTGNTEAFF
CDR3 DNA: TGTGCCAGCAGCTGGACAGGAAACACTGAAGCTTTCTTT

V gene: TRBV19
D gene: NA
clone size: once
J gene: TRBJ1-3
CDR3 protein: CASRLSSGNTIYF
CDR3 DNA: TGTGCCAGCAGACTATCCTCTGGAAACACCATATATTTT

V gene: TRBV3-1/TRBV3-2
D gene: NA
clone size: NA
J gene: TRBJ1-2
CDR3 protein: CASSQEAGAPDYGYTF
CDR3 DNA: TGTGCCAGCAGCCAAGAGGCAGGTGCCCCAGACTATGGCTACACCTTC

V gene: TRBV4-1
D gene: NA
clone size: NA
J gene: TRBJ2-7
CDR3 protein: CASSQDSRASLTYEQYF
CDR3 DNA: TGCGCCAGCAGCCAAGATAGTCGGGCTAGCCTTACCTACGAGCAGTACTTC

V gene: TRBV5-6
D gene: TRBD2
clone size: NA
J gene: TRBJ2-1
CDR3 protein: CASSLVSGRKVYNEQFF
CDR3 DNA: TGTGCCAGCAGCTTGGTCAGCGGGAGAAAGGTTTACAATGAGCAGTTCTTC

V gene: TRBV4-1
D gene: NA
clone size: NA
J gene: TRBJ2-6
CDR3 protein: CASSHGSGISGANVLTF
CDR3 DNA: TGCGCCAGCAGCCATGGCTCAGGGATCTCTGGGGCCAACGTCCTGACTTTC

V gene: TRBV29-1
D gene: NA
clone size: NA
J gene: TRBJ1-1
CDR3 protein: CSVRTVEAFF
CDR3 DNA: TGCAGCGTTCGAACAGTTGAAGCTTTCTTT

V gene: TRBV4-1
D gene: TRBD2
clone size: NA
J gene: TRBJ2-1
CDR3 protein: CASSLGGGTSVYNEQFF
CDR3 DNA: TGCGCCAGCAGCCTGGGGGGCGGGACTAGCGTATACAATGAGCAGTTCTTC

V gene: TRBV29-1
D gene: TRBD2
clone size: NA
J gene: TRBJ2-5
CDR3 protein: CSVDRTSGRETQYF
CDR3 DNA: TGCAGCGTTGACCGGACTAGCGGGAGAGAGACCCAGTACTTC

V gene: TRBV19
D gene: NA
clone size: NA
J gene: TRBJ1-2
CDR3 protein: CASSIAEMGYTF
CDR3 DNA: TGTGCCAGTAGTATAGCTGAGATGGGCTACACCTTC

V gene: TRBV29-1
D gene: TRBD1
clone size: NA
J gene: TRBJ2-1
CDR3 protein: CSTNRGQGHEQFF
CDR3 DNA: TGCAGCACGAACCGGGGACAGGGTCATGAGCAGTTCTTC

V gene: TRBV9
D gene: TRBD2
clone size: NA
J gene: TRBJ2-2
CDR3 protein: CASSVTDQGGTGELFF
CDR3 DNA: TGTGCCAGCAGCGTAACCGACCAGGGAGGGACCGGGGAGCTGTTTTTT

V gene: TRBV19
D gene: NA
clone size: NA
J gene: TRBJ1-6
CDR3 protein: CASSMEREGSPLHF
CDR3 DNA: TGTGCCAGTAGTATGGAAAGGGAGGGGTCACCCCTCCACTTT

V gene: TRBV5-1
D gene: TRBD1
clone size: NA
J gene: TRBJ1-4
CDR3 protein: CASRQGSNEKLFF
CDR3 DNA: TGCGCCAGCCGACAGGGATCTAATGAAAAACTGTTTTTT

V gene: TRBV29-1
D gene: TRBD1
clone size: once
J gene: TRBJ2-5
CDR3 protein: CSVGRGRETQYF
CDR3 DNA: TGCAGCGTAGGCAGGGGGCGAGAGACCCAGTACTTC

V gene: TRBV19
D gene: NA
clone size: NA
J gene: TRBJ2-2
CDR3 protein: CASSTSGGIAGELFF
CDR3 DNA: TGTGCCAGTAGTACCTCGGGGGGCATTGCCGGGGAGCTGTTTTTT

V gene: TRBV7-7
D gene: NA
clone size: NA
J gene: TRBJ2-7
CDR3 protein: CASSLRAGGEQYF
CDR3 DNA: TGTGCCAGCAGCTTAAGAGCAGGGGGGGAGCAGTACTTC

V gene: TRBV19
D gene: TRBD2
clone size: NA
J gene: TRBJ2-7
CDR3 protein: CASSGTSGGYKQYF
CDR3 DNA: TGTGCCAGTAGTGGGACTAGCGGGGGCTACAAGCAGTACTTC

V gene: TRBV6-5
D gene: NA
clone size: NA
J gene: TRBJ2-7
CDR3 protein: CASSYSAGKSSYEQYF
CDR3 DNA: TGTGCCAGCAGTTACTCCGCAGGGAAAAGCTCCTACGAGCAGTACTTC

V gene: TRBV11-3
D gene: TRBD2
clone size: NA
J gene: TRBJ2-7
CDR3 protein: CASSLEIAGGPGSYEQYF
CDR3 DNA: TGTGCCAGCAGCTTAGAGATAGCGGGAGGCCCAGGCTCCTACGAGCAGTACTTC

V gene: TRBV9
D gene: TRBD2
clone size: NA
J gene: TRBJ2-3
CDR3 protein: CASSALAGGVPTQYF
CDR3 DNA: TGTGCCAGCAGCGCTCTAGCGGGAGGGGTACCTACGCAGTATTTT

V gene: TRBV18
D gene: TRBD1
clone size: few
J gene: TRBJ1-2
CDR3 protein: CASSLMGQANYGYTF
CDR3 DNA: TGTGCCAGCTCACTGATGGGACAGGCTAACTATGGCTACACCTTC

V gene: TRBV19
D gene: NA
clone size: NA
J gene: TRBJ1-2
CDR3 protein: CAIRDKYGYTF
CDR3 DNA: TGTGCCATCCGGGACAAGTATGGCTACACCTTC

V gene: TRBV6-5
D gene: TRBD1
clone size: NA
J gene: TRBJ1-2
CDR3 protein: CASSYAPTGEYTF
CDR3 DNA: TGTGCCAGCAGTTACGCCCCGACAGGGGAGTACACCTTC

V gene: TRBV9
D gene: TRBD1
clone size: NA
J gene: TRBJ2-3
CDR3 protein: CASSVGAGGWDTQYF
CDR3 DNA: TGTGCCAGCAGCGTAGGGGCAGGGGGTTGGGATACGCAGTATTTT

V gene: TRBV9
D gene: TRBD2
clone size: NA
J gene: TRBJ2-1
CDR3 protein: CASSVGIAGENEQFF
CDR3 DNA: TGTGCCAGCAGCGTAGGAATAGCGGGAGAAAATGAGCAGTTCTTC

V gene: TRBV4-1
D gene: NA
clone size: NA
J gene: TRBJ1-2
CDR3 protein: CASSQDPGTYGYTF
CDR3 DNA: TGCGCCAGCAGCCAAGATCCCGGGACTTATGGCTACACCTTC

V gene: TRBV5-6
D gene: TRBD2
clone size: NA
J gene: TRBJ2-1
CDR3 protein: CASTRTSGNYNEQFF
CDR3 DNA: TGTGCCAGCACCCGGACTAGCGGTAACTACAATGAGCAGTTCTTC

V gene: TRBV30
D gene: TRBD2
clone size: NA
J gene: TRBJ2-5
CDR3 protein: CAWSREGKETQYF
CDR3 DNA: TGTGCCTGGAGTCGGGAGGGGAAAGAGACCCAGTACTTC

V gene: TRBV6-1
D gene: TRBD1
clone size: NA
J gene: TRBJ2-3
CDR3 protein: CASSDMDRGIATQYF
CDR3 DNA: TGTGCCAGCAGTGATATGGACAGGGGCATCGCAACGCAGTATTTT

V gene: TRBV3-1/TRBV3-2
D gene: NA
clone size: NA
J gene: TRBJ1-2
CDR3 protein: CASSQGSTESNGYTF
CDR3 DNA: TGTGCCAGCAGCCAAGGTTCGACAGAGTCTAATGGCTACACCTTC

V gene: TRBV5-1
D gene: TRBD2
clone size: NA
J gene: TRBJ2-3
CDR3 protein: CASSLLVGGPGDTQYF
CDR3 DNA: TGCGCCAGCAGCTTGTTGGTGGGAGGGCCCGGAGATACGCAGTATTTT

V gene: TRBV29-1
D gene: NA
clone size: NA
J gene: TRBJ1-1
CDR3 protein: CSVVRGFAEAFF
CDR3 DNA: TGCAGCGTTGTTAGGGGGTTTGCTGAAGCTTTCTTT

V gene: TRBV5-1
D gene: TRBD1
clone size: NA
J gene: TRBJ1-1
CDR3 protein: CASSPGGNTEAFF
CDR3 DNA: TGCGCCAGTAGTCCAGGGGGGAACACTGAAGCTTTCTTT

V gene: TRBV19
D gene: NA
clone size: NA
J gene: TRBJ2-1
CDR3 protein: CASSIKMSSYNEQFF
CDR3 DNA: TGTGCCAGTAGTATAAAGATGAGCTCCTACAATGAGCAGTTCTTC

V gene: TRBV9
D gene: NA
clone size: NA
J gene: TRBJ1-1
CDR3 protein: CASSLSQGGTNTEAFF
CDR3 DNA: TGTGCCAGCAGCCTTAGCCAGGGAGGGACGAACACTGAAGCTTTCTTT

V gene: TRBV9
D gene: TRBD2
clone size: NA
J gene: TRBJ2-3
CDR3 protein: CASSVELAATDTQYF
CDR3 DNA: TGTGCCAGCAGCGTAGAACTAGCGGCCACAGATACGCAGTATTTT

V gene: TRBV4-3
D gene: TRBD2
clone size: NA
J gene: TRBJ2-1
CDR3 protein: CASSQGTSGFEQFF
CDR3 DNA: TGCGCCAGCAGCCAGGGGACTAGCGGTTTTGAGCAGTTCTTC

V gene: TRBV24-1
D gene: NA
clone size: NA
J gene: TRBJ2-1
CDR3 protein: CATSERGEQFF
CDR3 DNA: TGTGCCACCAGTGAAAGGGGGGAGCAGTTCTTC

V gene: TRBV6-5
D gene: NA
clone size: NA
J gene: TRBJ2-7
CDR3 protein: CASSRTESYEQYF
CDR3 DNA: TGTGCCAGCAGTCGGACAGAAAGTTACGAGCAGTACTTC

V gene: TRBV6-2/TRBV6-3
D gene: TRBD2
clone size: NA
J gene: TRBJ2-1
CDR3 protein: CASSSPTRGLAVRDEQFF
CDR3 DNA: TGTGCCAGCAGTTCCCCGACCCGGGGACTAGCGGTACGGGATGAGCAGTTCTTC